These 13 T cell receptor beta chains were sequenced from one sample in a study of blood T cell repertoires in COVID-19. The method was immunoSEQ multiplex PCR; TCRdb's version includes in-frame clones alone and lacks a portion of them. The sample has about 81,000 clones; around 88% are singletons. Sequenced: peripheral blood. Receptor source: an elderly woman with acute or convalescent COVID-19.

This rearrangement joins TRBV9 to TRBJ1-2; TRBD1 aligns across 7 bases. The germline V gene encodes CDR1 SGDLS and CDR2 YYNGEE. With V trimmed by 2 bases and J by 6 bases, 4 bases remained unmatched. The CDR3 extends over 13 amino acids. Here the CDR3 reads CASSVTGEDGYTF. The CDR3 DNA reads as TGTGCCAGCAGCGTCACAGGGGAGGATGGCTACACCTTC.

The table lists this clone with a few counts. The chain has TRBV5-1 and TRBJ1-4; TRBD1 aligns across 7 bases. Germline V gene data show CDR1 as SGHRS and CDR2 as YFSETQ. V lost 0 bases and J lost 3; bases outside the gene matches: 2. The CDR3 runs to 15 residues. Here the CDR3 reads CASSLAGGSNEKLFF. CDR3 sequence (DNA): TGCGCCAGCAGCTTGGCAGGGGGGTCTAATGAAAAACTGTTTTTT.

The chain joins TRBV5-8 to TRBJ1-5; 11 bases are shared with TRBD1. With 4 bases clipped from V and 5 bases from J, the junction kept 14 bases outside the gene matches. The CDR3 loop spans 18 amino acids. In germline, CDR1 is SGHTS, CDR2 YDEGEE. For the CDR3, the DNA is TGTGCCAGCAGCCAGTGGACAGGGGGCGCGGACAAGGATCAGCCCCAGCATTTT. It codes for CASSQWTGGADKDQPQHF.

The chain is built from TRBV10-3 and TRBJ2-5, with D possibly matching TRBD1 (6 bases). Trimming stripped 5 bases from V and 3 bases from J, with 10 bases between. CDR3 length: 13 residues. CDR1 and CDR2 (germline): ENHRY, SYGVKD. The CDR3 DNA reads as TGTGCCATCAGTCGCAACAGGGAAGAGACCCAGTACTTC. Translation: CAISRNREETQYF.

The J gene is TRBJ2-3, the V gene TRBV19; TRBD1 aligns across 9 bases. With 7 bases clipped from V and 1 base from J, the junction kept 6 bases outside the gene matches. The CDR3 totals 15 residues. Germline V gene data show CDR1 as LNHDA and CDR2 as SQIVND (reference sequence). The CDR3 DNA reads TGTGCCAGTACCATCCGGGACAGGGGCACAGATACGCAGTATTTT. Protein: CASTIRDRGTDTQYF.

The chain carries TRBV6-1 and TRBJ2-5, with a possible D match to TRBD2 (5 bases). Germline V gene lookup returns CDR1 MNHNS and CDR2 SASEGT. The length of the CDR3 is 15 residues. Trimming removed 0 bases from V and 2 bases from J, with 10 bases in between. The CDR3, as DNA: TGTGCCAGCAGTGAAGCGGCCCGGGGTCAAGAGACCCAGTACTTC. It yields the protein CASSEAARGQETQYF.

CDR3 in amino acids: CASSLLAIRSGANVLTF. Here the CDR3 DNA reads TGTGCCAGCAGCCTCCTAGCGATCCGCTCTGGGGCCAACGTCCTGACTTTC. The genes are TRBV7-2 and TRBJ2-6; D may be TRBD2 (6 bases). V gave up 5 bases and J gave up 0 bases, with 14 bases separating them. Germline assignment: CDR1 SGHTA and CDR2 FQGNSA. This CDR3 is 17 amino acids long.

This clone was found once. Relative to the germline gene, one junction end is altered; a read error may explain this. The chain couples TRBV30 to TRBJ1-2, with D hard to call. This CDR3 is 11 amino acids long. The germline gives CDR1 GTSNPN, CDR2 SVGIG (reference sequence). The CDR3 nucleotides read TGTGCCTGGAGTGATCTTCGGACCGGAGGCTTC. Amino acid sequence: CAWSDLRTGGF.

This CDR3 is CASSPPSLAGEYGELFF. The CDR3 DNA is TGTGCCAGCAGTCCTCCCTCGCTAGCGGGAGAATACGGGGAGCTGTTTTTT. V usage is TRBV7-9 and J usage is TRBJ2-2; 10 bases are a match to TRBD2. V shed 6 bases and J 7 bases; nucleotides not matched to a gene: 14. Germline CDR1 reads SEHNR; CDR2 reads FQNEAQ (reference sequence). The CDR3 has 17 residues. The whole variable domain, remainder taken from reference TRBV7-9 and TRBJ2-2, is DTGVSQNPRHKITKRGQNVTFRCDPISEHNRLYWYRQTLGQGPEFLTYFQNEAQLEKSRLLSDRFSAERPKGSFSTLEIQRTEQGDSAMYLCASSPPSLAGEYGELFFGEGSRLTVL.

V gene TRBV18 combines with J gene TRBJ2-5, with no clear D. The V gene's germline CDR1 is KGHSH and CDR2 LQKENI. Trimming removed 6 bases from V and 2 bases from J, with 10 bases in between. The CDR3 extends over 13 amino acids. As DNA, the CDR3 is TGTGCCAGCTCTTCAACAGTACAAGAGACCCAGTACTTC. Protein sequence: CASSSTVQETQYF.

As DNA, the CDR3 is TGCAGTGCTAGTATAGCTTCAGCGGATACGCAGTATTTT. Amino acid sequence: CSASIASADTQYF. The chain combines TRBV20-1 with TRBJ2-3; no firm D call. With 3 bases removed from V and 6 bases from J, the gap between germline ends came to 13 bases. CDR3 length: 13 residues. The germline CDR1 and CDR2 sequences are DFQATT and SNEGSKA (reference sequence).

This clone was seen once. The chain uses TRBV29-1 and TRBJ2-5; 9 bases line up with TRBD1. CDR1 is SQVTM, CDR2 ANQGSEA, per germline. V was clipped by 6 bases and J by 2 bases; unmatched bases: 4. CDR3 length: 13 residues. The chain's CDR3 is CSVGDRVQETQYF. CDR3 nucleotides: TGCAGCGTAGGGGACAGGGTGCAAGAGACCCAGTACTTC.

The CDR3 is CASSKPRQGERGTEAFF. The CDR3 DNA sequence: TGTGCCAGTAGTAAACCCAGACAGGGCGAAAGGGGAACTGAAGCTTTCTTT. This chain uses TRBV19 with TRBJ1-1, with TRBD1 matching over 7 bases. The ends lost 4 bases at V and 5 bases at J; junction bases unmatched: 16. The germline gives CDR1 LNHDA, CDR2 SQIVND (reference sequence). The CDR3 consists of 17 residues.